This entry lists 11 T cell receptor beta chains sequenced from one sample in a study of vaccination and CD4 T cells after COVID-19. These TCRs are of unknown antigen specificity. The study sequenced cultured CD4+ T cell DNA using the Oncomine TCR Beta short-read assay. TCRdb re-derived calls from the PCR reads in MiXCR, one entry per CDR3 protein. Among 20,000 to 25,000 distinct CDR3 sequences listed, about 66% were seen once. Specified treatment: approximately nine-day PBMC culture with coronavirus spike peptide pools or control peptides (ViraFEST assay). What was sequenced was CD4+ T cells from blood, cultured in vitro. The source of these receptors is a human donor who had recovered from COVID-19.

The chain has TRBV6-2 or TRBV6-3 and TRBJ2-4; no reliable D call. Trimming left V 2 bases short and J 2 bases short, with 7 bases between. The CDR3 is 14 amino acids. Looked up from germline, CDR1 is MNHEY and CDR2 is SVGEGT. CDR3: CASSYIQTKNIQYF. Here the CDR3 DNA reads TGTGCCAGCAGTTACATCCAGACCAAAAACATTCAGTACTTC.

The V call is TRBV6-2 or TRBV6-3, the J call TRBJ2-2; D possibly corresponds to TRBD2 (5 bases). The V end was cut by 6 bases, the J end by 2 bases, with 13 bases between. The CDR3 covers 15 residues. Germline V gene sequence: CDR1 MNHEY, CDR2 SVGEGT. CDR3 in amino acids: CASRISGVNTGELFF. The CDR3 DNA reads as TGTGCCAGCAGAATATCCGGGGTTAACACCGGGGAGCTGTTTTTT.

J is TRBJ2-1 and V is TRBV7-2; D might be TRBD2 (6 bases). Looked up from germline, CDR1 is SGHTA and CDR2 is FQGNSA. V lost 6 bases and J 10 bases, leaving 13 bases between the germline ends. This CDR3 contains 12 residues. CDR3 coding DNA: TGTGCCAGCAGAAAGGGACTTCAGGAGCAGTTCTTC. Translation: CASRKGLQEQFF.

The chain uses TRBV11-3 and TRBJ1-1; 7 bases align to TRBD1. Germline CDR1 SGHNT, CDR2 YENEEA. The CDR3 spans 15 residues. Trimming removed 6 bases from V and 4 bases from J; junction bases left unmatched: 11. In DNA, the CDR3 is TGTGCCAGCAGACCTTATTCGACAGGGACCACTGAAGCTTTCTTT. It codes for CASRPYSTGTTEAFF.

About this clonotype: The germline gene is not matched at one end of the junction; a read error may be the cause. This sequence joins TRBV7-6 and TRBJ2-5, with D uncertain. In germline, CDR1 is SGHVS, CDR2 FNYEAQ. The CDR3 length is 13 residues. CDR3 sequence reads: CASSFDGSQTQYF. The CDR3 DNA is TGTGCTAGCAGCTTCGATGGTAGCCAGACCCAGTACTTC.

This chain links TRBV25-1 with TRBJ2-5; D is possibly TRBD2 (5 bases). Per the germline V gene, CDR1 is MGHDK and CDR2 is SYGVNS. Trimming removed 8 bases at V and 4 bases at J, with 23 bases between. This CDR3 comprises 16 residues. The CDR3 DNA reads TGTGCCAGCGAGGGTCGGGCAGGATCACGCAGAGAGACCCAGTACTTC. Translated: CASEGRAGSRRETQYF.

The chain has TRBV19 and TRBJ1-5; the D is unclear. Germline CDR1 is LNHDA and CDR2 is SQIVND (reference sequence). V lost 4 bases, J lost 4 bases, and 8 bases lay in between. CDR3 length equals 13 residues. Written as DNA, the CDR3 is TGTGCCAGTAGTACCGGGCCAAATCAGCCCCAGCATTTT. Protein sequence: CASSTGPNQPQHF.

J is TRBJ1-1 and V is TRBV10-3, with 8 bases identical to TRBD1. The germline CDR1 and CDR2 sequences are ENHRY and SYGVKD. The CDR3 runs 12 residues. With 5 bases clipped from V and 6 bases from J, the junction kept 2 bases outside the gene matches. The CDR3 bases are TGTGCCATCAGTTTGGACAGGGCTGAAGCTTTCTTT. This gives the protein CAISLDRAEAFF.

This chain uses TRBV7-2 with TRBJ1-1; D perhaps matches TRBD1 (5 bases). This CDR3 spans 16 amino acids. V lost 4 bases and J 0 bases, leaving 15 bases between the germline ends. Per the germline V gene, CDR1 is SGHTA and CDR2 is FQGNSA. The CDR3 region is CASSSPRGPMNTEAFF. CDR3 DNA: TGTGCCAGCAGCTCTCCTAGGGGACCGATGAACACTGAAGCTTTCTTT.

V is TRBV20-1 and J is TRBJ1-2; 11 bases are a match to TRBD1. Per germline, CDR1 DFQATT and CDR2 SNEGSKA (reference sequence). The CDR3 is 14 residues long. J gave up 1 base and V 3 bases, and 1 base lay outside the gene matches. CDR3 sequence: CSARGTGGNYGYTF. The DNA of the CDR3 is TGCAGTGCTAGGGGGACAGGGGGTAACTATGGCTACACCTTC.

V and J are TRBV6-1 and TRBJ1-1; perhaps TRBD1 as D (5 bases). CDR1 and CDR2 from the germline V gene are MNHNS and SASEGT. The CDR3 runs to 13 residues. Trimming stripped 8 bases from V and 1 base from J, with 11 bases between. The CDR3 region has the DNA TGTGCCAGCGGAGGGGTGAGGAACACTGAAGCTTTCTTT. This sequence encodes CASGGVRNTEAFF.